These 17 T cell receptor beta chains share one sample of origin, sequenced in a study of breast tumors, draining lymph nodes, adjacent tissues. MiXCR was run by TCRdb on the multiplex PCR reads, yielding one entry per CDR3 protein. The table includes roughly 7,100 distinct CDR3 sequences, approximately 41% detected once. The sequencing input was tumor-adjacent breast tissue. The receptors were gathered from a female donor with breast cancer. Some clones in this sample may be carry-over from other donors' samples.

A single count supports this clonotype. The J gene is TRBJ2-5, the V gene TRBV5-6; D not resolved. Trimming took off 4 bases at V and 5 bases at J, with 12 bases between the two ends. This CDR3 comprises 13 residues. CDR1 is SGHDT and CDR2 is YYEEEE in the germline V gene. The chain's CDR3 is CASSQDWKETQYF. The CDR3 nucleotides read TGTGCCAGCAGCCAAGACTGGAAGGAGACCCAGTACTTC.

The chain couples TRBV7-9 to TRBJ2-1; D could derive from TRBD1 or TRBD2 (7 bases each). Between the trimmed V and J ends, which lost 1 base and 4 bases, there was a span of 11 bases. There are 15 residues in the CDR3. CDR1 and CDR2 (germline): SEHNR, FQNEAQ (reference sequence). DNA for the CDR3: TGTGCCAGCAGCTTAGGCCAGGGGGGGTACAATGAGCAGTTCTTC. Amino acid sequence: CASSLGQGGYNEQFF.

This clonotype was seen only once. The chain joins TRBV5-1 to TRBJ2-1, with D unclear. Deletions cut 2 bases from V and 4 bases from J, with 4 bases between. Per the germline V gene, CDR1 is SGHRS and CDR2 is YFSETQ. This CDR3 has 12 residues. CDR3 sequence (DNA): TGCGCCAGCAGCTTCGGGTACAATGAGCAGTTCTTC. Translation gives CASSFGYNEQFF.

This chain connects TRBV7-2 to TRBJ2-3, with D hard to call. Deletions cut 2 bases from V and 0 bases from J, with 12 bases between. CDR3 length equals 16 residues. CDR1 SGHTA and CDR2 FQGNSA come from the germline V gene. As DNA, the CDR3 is TGTGCCAGCAGCTTATTAGGCGGAGACAGCACAGATACGCAGTATTTT. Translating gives CASSLLGGDSTDTQYF.

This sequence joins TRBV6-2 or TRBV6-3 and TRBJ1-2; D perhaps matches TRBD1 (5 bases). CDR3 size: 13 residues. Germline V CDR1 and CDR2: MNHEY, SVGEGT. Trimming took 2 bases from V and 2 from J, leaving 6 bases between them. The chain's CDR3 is CASSYDRNYGYTF. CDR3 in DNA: TGTGCCAGCAGTTACGACAGAAACTATGGCTACACCTTC.

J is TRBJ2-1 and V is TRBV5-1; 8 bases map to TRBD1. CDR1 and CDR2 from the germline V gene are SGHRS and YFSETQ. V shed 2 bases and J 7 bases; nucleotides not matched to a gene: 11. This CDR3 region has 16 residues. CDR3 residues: CASSLNGQGAGNEQFF. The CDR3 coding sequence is TGCGCCAGCAGCTTAAATGGGCAGGGGGCGGGAAATGAGCAGTTCTTC.

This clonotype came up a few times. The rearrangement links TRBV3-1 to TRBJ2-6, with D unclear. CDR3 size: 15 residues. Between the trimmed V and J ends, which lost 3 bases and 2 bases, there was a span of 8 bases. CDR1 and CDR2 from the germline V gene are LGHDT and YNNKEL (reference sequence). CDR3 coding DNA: TGTGCCAGCAGCCAGACGATTACTGGGGCCAACGTCCTGACTTTC. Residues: CASSQTITGANVLTF.

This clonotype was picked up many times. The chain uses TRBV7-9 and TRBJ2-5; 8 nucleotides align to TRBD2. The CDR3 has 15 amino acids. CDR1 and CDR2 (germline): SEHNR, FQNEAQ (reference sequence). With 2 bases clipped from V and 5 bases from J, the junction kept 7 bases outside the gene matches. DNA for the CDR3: TGTGCCAGCAGCTTAATTGCGGGAGGAACTGAGACCCAGTACTTC. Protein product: CASSLIAGGTETQYF.

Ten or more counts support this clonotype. The CDR3 reads CASTRGLAGGPPYNEQFF. CDR3 nucleotide sequence: TGTGCCAGCACCCGGGGACTAGCGGGAGGGCCGCCCTACAATGAGCAGTTCTTC. The chain couples TRBV12-3 or TRBV12-4 to TRBJ2-1; 16 bases align to TRBD2. This CDR3 spans 18 amino acids. Trimming cost V 7 bases and J 2 bases; bases outside gene matches: 8.

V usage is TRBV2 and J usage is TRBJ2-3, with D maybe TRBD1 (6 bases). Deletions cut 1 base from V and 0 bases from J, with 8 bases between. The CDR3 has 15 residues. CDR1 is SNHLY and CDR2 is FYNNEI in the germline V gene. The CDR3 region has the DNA TGTGCCAGCAGTGAAGGGACAGAAAGCACAGATACGCAGTATTTT. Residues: CASSEGTESTDTQYF.

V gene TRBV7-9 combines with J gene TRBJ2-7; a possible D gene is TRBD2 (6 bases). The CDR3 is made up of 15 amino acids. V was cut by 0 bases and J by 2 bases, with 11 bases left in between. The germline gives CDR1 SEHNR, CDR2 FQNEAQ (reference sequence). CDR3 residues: CASSLAGGSTYEQYF. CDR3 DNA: TGTGCCAGCAGCTTAGCAGGAGGGTCTACCTACGAGCAGTACTTC.

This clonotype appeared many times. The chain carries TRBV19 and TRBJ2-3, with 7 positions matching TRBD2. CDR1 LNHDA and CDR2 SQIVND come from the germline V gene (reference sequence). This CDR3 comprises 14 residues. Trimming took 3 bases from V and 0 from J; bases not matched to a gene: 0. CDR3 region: CASSMTSSTDTQYF. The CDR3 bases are TGTGCCAGTAGTATGACTAGCAGCACAGATACGCAGTATTTT.

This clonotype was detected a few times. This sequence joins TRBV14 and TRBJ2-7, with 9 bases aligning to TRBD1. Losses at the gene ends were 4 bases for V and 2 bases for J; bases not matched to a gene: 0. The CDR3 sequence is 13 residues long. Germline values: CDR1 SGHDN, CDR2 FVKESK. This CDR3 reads CASSRDRAYEQYF. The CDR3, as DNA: TGTGCCAGCAGCCGGGACAGGGCCTACGAGCAGTACTTC. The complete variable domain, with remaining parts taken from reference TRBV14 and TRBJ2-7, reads EAGVTQFPSHSVIEKGQTVTLRCDPISGHDNLYWYRRVMGKEIKFLLHFVKESKQDESGMPNNRFLAERTGGTYSTLKVQPAELEDSGVYFCASSRDRAYEQYFGPGTRLTVT.

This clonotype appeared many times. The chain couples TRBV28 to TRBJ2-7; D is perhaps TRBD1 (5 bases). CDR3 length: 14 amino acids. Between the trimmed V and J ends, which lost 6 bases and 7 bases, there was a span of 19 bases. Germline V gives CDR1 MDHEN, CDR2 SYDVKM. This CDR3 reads CASRKTGPLPEQYF. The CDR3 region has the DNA TGTGCCAGCAGGAAAACAGGTCCTCTACCTGAGCAGTACTTC.

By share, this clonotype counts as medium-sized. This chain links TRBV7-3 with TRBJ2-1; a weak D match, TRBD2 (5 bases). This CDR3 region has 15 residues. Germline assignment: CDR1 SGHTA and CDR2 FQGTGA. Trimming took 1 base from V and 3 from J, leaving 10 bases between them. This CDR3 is CASSLKVGLYNEQFF. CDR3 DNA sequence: TGTGCCAGCAGCTTAAAAGTCGGACTCTACAATGAGCAGTTCTTC. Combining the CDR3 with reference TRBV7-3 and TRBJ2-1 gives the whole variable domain GAGVSQTPSNKVTEKGKYVELRCDPISGHTALYWYRQSLGQGPEFLIYFQGTGAADDSGLPNDRFFAVRPEGSVSTLKIQRTERGDSAVYLCASSLKVGLYNEQFFGPGTRLTVL.

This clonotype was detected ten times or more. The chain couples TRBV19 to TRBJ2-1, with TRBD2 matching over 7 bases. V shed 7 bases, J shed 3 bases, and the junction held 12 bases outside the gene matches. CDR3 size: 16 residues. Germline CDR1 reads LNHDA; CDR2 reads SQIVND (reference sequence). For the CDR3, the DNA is TGTGCCAGTATGATAACCGGGACTATGGGCTACAATGAGCAGTTCTTC. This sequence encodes CASMITGTMGYNEQFF.

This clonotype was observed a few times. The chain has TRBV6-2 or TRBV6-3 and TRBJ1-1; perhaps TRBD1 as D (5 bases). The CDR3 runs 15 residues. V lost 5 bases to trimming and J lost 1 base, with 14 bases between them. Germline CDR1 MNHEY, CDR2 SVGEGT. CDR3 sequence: CASSMLRAGNTEAFF. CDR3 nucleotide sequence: TGTGCCAGCAGTATGCTCAGGGCCGGGAACACTGAAGCTTTCTTT.